Sequencing of this TCR beta chain was carried out in a study of cytomegalovirus exposure and HLA in healthy donors. Looking at the study overall: The 110 million or so unique TCR beta sequences, from 150 million to 200 million T cells, were found by an earlier analysis. Regarding the study as a whole: In a later analysis, across HLA loci, associated TCR counts were highest for DRB1, lowest for HLA-C. It has been reported that TCR beta sequences accurately predicted the HLA-A and HLA-B alleles of most subjects. A further, later analysis showed that HLA-associated TCR beta chains (compared with equally common others) were more clonally expanded.

Concerning this clone: Its antigen is not identified.

The PCR used 60 Vbeta and 13 Jbeta primers. Profiled with immunoSEQ multiplex PCR; TCRdb holds only in-frame clones, not every one. Found here are fewer than 95,000 clones, 85% of them singletons; the top ten hold 7.4%. Trimming took 4 bases from V and 7 from J, leaving 13 bases between them. CDR1 and CDR2 (germline): SGHTA, FQGTGA. CDR3 length equals 13 residues. The source is a man in his forties in good health and CMV-seropositive. The sequenced sample consisted of PBMCs. The V and J genes are TRBV7-3 and TRBJ1-1, with no clear D. CDR3 bases: TGTGCCAGCAGCTCGGGAGCCTCGGGTGAAGCTTTCTTT. Amino acid sequence: CASSSGASGEAFF.